This T cell receptor beta chain derives from a study of T cell repertoires in ileal Crohn's disease. Findings of the study overall: High-frequency clones were more common in sorted CD8 than CD4 cells. Every patient over 26.8% clonality showed endoscopic recurrence.

Adults with ileal or ileocolonic Crohn's disease and an indication for resection were eligible. Some clones are missing from TCRdb's copy, which holds only in-frame ones; the method was immunoSEQ multiplex PCR. The data hold roughly 5,200 clones, with roughly 80% observed a single time. The CDR3 has 19 residues. Germline V CDR1 and CDR2: SGHTA, FQGNSA. Losses at the gene ends were 4 bases for V and 5 bases for J; bases not matched to a gene: 15. Details on this clone: Its target is unknown.

The rearrangement joins TRBV7-2 to TRBJ2-7; TRBD2 aligns across 15 bases. The sequenced material came from ileal tissue. The sequence derives from an adult with Crohn's disease. The CDR3 loop reads CASSSGTSGGMIRTNEQYF. The CDR3 bases are TGTGCCAGCAGCTCGGGGACTAGCGGGGGGATGATCCGTACGAACGAGCAGTACTTC.